Listed below are T cell receptor beta chains from one sample, sequenced in a study of shared clonotypes between healthy human individuals. Sequencing used immunoSEQ multiplex PCR; TCRdb keeps in-frame clones, though not all of them. The table has some 2.3 million clones, over 85% seen once; the top ten hold 0.39%. The sequenced sample was naive CD4+ T cells from PBMCs. These receptors were collected from a man younger than 35 in good health. Some clones in this sample may be carry-over from other donors' samples. The CDR3 runs from the conserved cysteine through the conserved F or W. D genes are given only for firm matches. Where a row states a size, it is once, few, many or the class of an expanded clone; other rows omit it.

>TRBV7-2|TRBD2|-|TRBJ2-5
TGTGCCAGCAGCCCGGGGACTAGCGCCAATCCGGGGGAGACCCAGTACTTC
CASSPGTSANPGETQYF
>TRBV12-5|TRBD1|-|TRBJ2-1
TGTGCTAGTGGTAACCACAGGGGGGCTTACAATGAGCAGTTCTTC
CASGNHRGAYNEQFF
>TRBV7-2|TRBD1|-|TRBJ2-3
TGTGCCAGCAGCTTAGCCGGACAGGGAAACTTAGATACGCAGTATTTT
CASSLAGQGNLDTQYF
>TRBV28|-|-|TRBJ1-2
TGTGCCAGCAGTTTATCATTCCCTCCAAGGGGCTACACCTTC
CASSLSFPPRGYTF
>TRBV7-2|TRBD1|once|TRBJ2-5
TGTGCCAGCAGCTTAGTAGGGACAGGGGTCGAGACCCAGTACTTC
CASSLVGTGVETQYF
>TRBV28|TRBD2|-|TRBJ2-1
TGTGCCAGCAGTCCACCGGGGCTAGCGGGACGGCCTGCGTTCTTC
CASSPPGLAGRPAFF
>TRBV7-6|-|-|TRBJ1-1
TGTGCCAGCAGCTTAAGTTCAGCGGTGAACACTGAAGCTTTCTTT
CASSLSSAVNTEAFF
>TRBV27|-|-|TRBJ2-2
TGTGCCAGCAGCCCAGAGACGAACGGGGAGCTGTTTTTT
CASSPETNGELFF
>TRBV5-1|-|once|TRBJ1-6
TGCGCCAGCAGTACCGGGTCCAATTCACCCCTCCACTTT
CASSTGSNSPLHF
>TRBV6-1|-|-|TRBJ1-6
TGTGCCAGCAGTGCAGAACAGGAGACACCCCTCCACTTT
CASSAEQETPLHF
>TRBV7-9|TRBD2|-|TRBJ2-7
TGTGCCAGCAGCTTCCCCCGGACTAGCGGGAGCTCCTACGAGCAGTACTTC
CASSFPRTSGSSYEQYF
>TRBV19|TRBD2|-|TRBJ2-7
TGTGCCAGTAGTCCGACTAGCCTGGGGGAGCAGTACTTC
CASSPTSLGEQYF
>TRBV18|TRBD1|once|TRBJ1-4
TGTGCCAGCTCACCGTCAACAGGGGCCCCTAATGAAAAACTGTTTTTT
CASSPSTGAPNEKLFF
>TRBV11-1|-|-|TRBJ1-1
TGTGCCAGCAGCTCAAGGGGAGGGCGTGGGACTGAAGCTTTCTTT
CASSSRGGRGTEAFF
>TRBV10-2|-|-|TRBJ1-4
TGCGCCAGCACGTATGCTGGACCTTGGGAAAAACTGTTTTTT
CASTYAGPWEKLFF
>TRBV5-1|-|-|TRBJ2-4
TGCGCCAGCAGCTTGGTCGGTCAAGCGCGGGGAGCCAAAAACATTCAGTACTTC
CASSLVGQARGAKNIQYF
>TRBV7-9|-|-|TRBJ2-3
TGTGCCAGCAGCCTCGGTCTAGGCCACACAGATACGCAGTATTTT
CASSLGLGHTDTQYF
>TRBV7-3|-|-|TRBJ2-2
TGTGCCAGCAGCTTAACTTCGGGGGCAACCGGGGAGCTGTTTTTT
CASSLTSGATGELFF
>TRBV7-8|TRBD2|-|TRBJ2-3
TGTGCCAGCAGCTTTAGCGGGAGTATGGATACGCAGTATTTT
CASSFSGSMDTQYF
>TRBV7-9|-|-|TRBJ1-2
TGTGCCAGCAGCCCCGGTTCTCCCTATGGCTACACCTTC
CASSPGSPYGYTF